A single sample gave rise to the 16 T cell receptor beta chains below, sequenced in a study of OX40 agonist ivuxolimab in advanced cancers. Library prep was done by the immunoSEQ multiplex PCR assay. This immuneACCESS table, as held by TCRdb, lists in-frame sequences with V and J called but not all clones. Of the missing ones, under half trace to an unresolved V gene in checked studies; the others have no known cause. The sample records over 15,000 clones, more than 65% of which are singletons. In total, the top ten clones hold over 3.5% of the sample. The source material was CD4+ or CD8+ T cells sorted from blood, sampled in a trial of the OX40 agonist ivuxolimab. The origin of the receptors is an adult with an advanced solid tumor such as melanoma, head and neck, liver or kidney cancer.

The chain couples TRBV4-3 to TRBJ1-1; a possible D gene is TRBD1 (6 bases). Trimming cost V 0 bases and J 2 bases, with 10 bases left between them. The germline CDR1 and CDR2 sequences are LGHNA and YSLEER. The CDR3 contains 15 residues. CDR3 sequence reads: CASSQDPTGNTEAFF. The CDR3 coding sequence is TGCGCCAGCAGCCAAGATCCGACAGGTAACACTGAAGCTTTCTTT.

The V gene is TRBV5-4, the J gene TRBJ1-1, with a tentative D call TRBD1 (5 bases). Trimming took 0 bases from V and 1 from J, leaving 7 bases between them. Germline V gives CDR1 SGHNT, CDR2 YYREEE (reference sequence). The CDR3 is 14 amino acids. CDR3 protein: CASSLARANTEAFF. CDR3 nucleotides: TGTGCCAGCAGCTTGGCCAGGGCGAACACTGAAGCTTTCTTT. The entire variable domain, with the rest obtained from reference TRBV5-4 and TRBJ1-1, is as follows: ETGVTQSPTHLIKTRGQQVTLRCSSQSGHNTVSWYQQALGQGPQFIFQYYREEENGRGNFPPRFSGLQFPNYSSELNVNALELDDSALYLCASSLARANTEAFFGQGTRLTVV.

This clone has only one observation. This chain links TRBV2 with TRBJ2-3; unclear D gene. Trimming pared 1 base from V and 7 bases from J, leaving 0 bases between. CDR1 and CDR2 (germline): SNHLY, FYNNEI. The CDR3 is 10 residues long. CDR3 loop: CASSEDTQYF. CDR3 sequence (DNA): TGTGCCAGCAGTGAAGATACGCAGTATTTT.

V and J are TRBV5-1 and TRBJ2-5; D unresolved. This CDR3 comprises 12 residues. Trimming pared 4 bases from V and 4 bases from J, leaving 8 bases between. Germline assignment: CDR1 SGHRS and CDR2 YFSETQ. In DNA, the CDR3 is TGCGCCAGCAGCGACTTTGGAGAGACCCAGTACTTC. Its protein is CASSDFGETQYF.

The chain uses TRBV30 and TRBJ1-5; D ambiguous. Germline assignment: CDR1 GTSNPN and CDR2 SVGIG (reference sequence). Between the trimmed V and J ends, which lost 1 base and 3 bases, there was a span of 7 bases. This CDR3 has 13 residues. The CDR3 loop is CAWSGGFNQPQHF. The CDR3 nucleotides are TGTGCCTGGAGTGGTGGATTCAATCAGCCCCAGCATTTT.

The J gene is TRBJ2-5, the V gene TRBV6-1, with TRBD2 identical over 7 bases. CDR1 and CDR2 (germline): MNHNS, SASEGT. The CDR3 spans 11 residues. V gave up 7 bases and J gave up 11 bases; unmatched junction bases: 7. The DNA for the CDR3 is TGTGCCAGCACTAGGGCGGGGGAGCAGTACTTC. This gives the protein CASTRAGEQYF.

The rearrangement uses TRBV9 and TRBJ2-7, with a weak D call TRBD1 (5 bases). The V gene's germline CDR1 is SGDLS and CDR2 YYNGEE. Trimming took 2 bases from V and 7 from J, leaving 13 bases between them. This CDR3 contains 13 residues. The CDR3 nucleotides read TGTGCCAGCAGCGTGCAGGGTGGCGATGAGCAGTACTTC. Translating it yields CASSVQGGDEQYF.

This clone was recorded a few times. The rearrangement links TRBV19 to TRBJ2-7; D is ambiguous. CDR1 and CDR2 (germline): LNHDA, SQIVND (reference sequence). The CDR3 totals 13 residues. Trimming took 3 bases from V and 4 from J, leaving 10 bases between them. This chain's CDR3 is CASSIMVSYEQYF. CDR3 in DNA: TGTGCCAGTAGTATCATGGTGAGTTACGAGCAGTACTTC.

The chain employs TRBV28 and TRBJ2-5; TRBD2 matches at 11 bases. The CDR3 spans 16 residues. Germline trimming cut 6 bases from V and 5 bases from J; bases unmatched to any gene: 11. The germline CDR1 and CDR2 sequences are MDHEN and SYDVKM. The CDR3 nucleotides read TGTGCCAGCAGCCGTAGCGGGAGGGCCCTAGGGGAGACCCAGTACTTC. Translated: CASSRSGRALGETQYF. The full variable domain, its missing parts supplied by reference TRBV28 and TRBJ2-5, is DVKVTQSSRYLVKRTGEKVFLECVQDMDHENMFWYRQDPGLGLRLIYFSYDVKMKEKGDIPEGYSVSREKKERFSLILESASTNQTSMYLCASSRSGRALGETQYFGPGTRLLVL.

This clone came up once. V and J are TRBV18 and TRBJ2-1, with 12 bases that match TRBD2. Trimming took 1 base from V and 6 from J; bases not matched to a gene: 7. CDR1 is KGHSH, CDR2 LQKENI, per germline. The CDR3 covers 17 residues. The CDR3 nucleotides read TGTGCCAGCTCACCACGGACTAGCGGGACCACTAGCAATGAGCAGTTCTTC. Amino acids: CASSPRTSGTTSNEQFF.

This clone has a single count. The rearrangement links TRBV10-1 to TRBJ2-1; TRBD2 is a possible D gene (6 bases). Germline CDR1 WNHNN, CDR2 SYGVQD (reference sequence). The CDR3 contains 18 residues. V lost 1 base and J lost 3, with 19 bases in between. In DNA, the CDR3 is TGCGCCAGCAGTGAGTTAGGCGGGAAGATCGCCCACTACAATGAGCAGTTCTTC. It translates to CASSELGGKIAHYNEQFF.

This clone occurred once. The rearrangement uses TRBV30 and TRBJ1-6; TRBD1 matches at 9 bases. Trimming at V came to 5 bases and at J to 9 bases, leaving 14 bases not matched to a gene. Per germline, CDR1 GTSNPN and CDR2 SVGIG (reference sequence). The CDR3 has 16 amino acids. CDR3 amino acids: CAWSQVSGTGFSPLHF. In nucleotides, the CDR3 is TGTGCCTGGTCTCAGGTATCCGGGACAGGGTTTTCACCCCTCCACTTT.

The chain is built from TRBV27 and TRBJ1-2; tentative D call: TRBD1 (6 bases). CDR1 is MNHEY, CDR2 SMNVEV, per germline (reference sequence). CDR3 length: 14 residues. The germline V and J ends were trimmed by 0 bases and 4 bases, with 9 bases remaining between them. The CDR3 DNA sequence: TGTGCCAGCAGTTTATCCAGAGGGGGCTATGGCTACACCTTC. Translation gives CASSLSRGGYGYTF.

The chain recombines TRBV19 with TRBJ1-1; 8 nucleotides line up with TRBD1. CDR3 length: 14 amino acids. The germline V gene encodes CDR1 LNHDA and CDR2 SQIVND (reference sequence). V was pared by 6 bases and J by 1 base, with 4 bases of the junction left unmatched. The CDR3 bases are TGTGCCAGTAGGCAGGGGGCAGCGAACACTGAAGCTTTCTTT. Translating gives CASRQGAANTEAFF.

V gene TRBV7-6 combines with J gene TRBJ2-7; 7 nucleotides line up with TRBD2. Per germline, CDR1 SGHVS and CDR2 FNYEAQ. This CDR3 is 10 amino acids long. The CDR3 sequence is CNPGGNEQYF. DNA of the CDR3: TGTAACCCGGGGGGAAACGAGCAGTACTTC.

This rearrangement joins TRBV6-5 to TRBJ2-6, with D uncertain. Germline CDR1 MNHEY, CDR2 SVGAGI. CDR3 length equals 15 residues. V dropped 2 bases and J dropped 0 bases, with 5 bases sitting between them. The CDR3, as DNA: TGTGCCAGCAGTTACGACAACTCTGGGGCCAACGTCCTGACTTTC. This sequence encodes CASSYDNSGANVLTF.